This TCR beta chain was captured by sequencing in a study of T-cell memory formation after mild COVID-19. Study-level results: A second wave expanding day 15 to 37 was CD4+-biased; contracting clones were balanced.

This clonotype has a handful of counts. Its cognate antigen is unknown. TCRdb reprocessed the 5' RACE reads with MiXCR, giving one entry per CDR3 protein. The profile shows 210,000 or so distinct CDR3 sequences, around 30% of them singletons. The CDR3 totals 13 residues. Trimming cost V 4 bases and J 7 bases, with 10 bases left between them. Sequencing was performed on PBMCs or a T cell subset sorted from them (not recorded which). The chain employs TRBV12-3 or TRBV12-4 and TRBJ2-2; D perhaps matches TRBD2 (5 bases). This receptor was identified in an adult woman who had mild COVID-19 (a few samples of this study predate the infection). Cell type and time point are not known. CDR3 in DNA: TGTGCCAGCAGTTCCTTCGGAGGCGGGGAGCTGTTTTTT. It yields the protein CASSSFGGGELFF.